This T cell receptor beta chain was found in a study of shared clonotypes between healthy human individuals. V shed 5 bases and J shed 4 bases, with 10 bases lying between them. The CDR3 runs to 13 residues. In germline, CDR1 is SGHVS, CDR2 FNYEAQ. Data came from immunoSEQ multiplex PCR; TCRdb stores just in-frame clones and leaves some out. This sample has about 960,000 clones, with around three quarters found just once. J is TRBJ2-3 and V is TRBV7-6; D ambiguous. Sequenced sample: memory CD4+ T cells sorted from blood. Subset specified: CD45RA-negative fraction. The source of this sequence is a man younger than 35 in good health. CDR3 bases: TGTGCCAGCAGCCTCCAGGTCGCAGATACGCAGTATTTT. Translated: CASSLQVADTQYF.